The T cell receptor beta chain under discussion was sequenced for a study of blood T cell repertoires in COVID-19. As for the study in general: The United States, Italy and Spain were the sources of the acute and convalescent COVID-19 samples.

As originally analysed: Quantification of nucleated cells was approximated via reference gene primer amplification. Assay: immunoSEQ multiplex PCR; the TCRdb copy retains only in-frame clones and omits some. The V and J calls and clone size come from that table; D and trimming were worked out from the DNA. The table lists about 200,000 clones, approximately 85% of them singletons. The CDR3 contains 16 residues. From germline, CDR1 is SGHVS and CDR2 FNYEAQ. Between the trimmed V and J ends, which lost 5 bases and 0 bases, there was a span of 14 bases. This clone was counted between two and nine times. Material: peripheral blood. This chain connects TRBV7-6 to TRBJ1-3; D not resolved. This receptor was taken from a woman in her 50s with active or convalescent COVID-19. The CDR3 protein is CASSRIEAHSGNTIYF. As DNA, the CDR3 is TGTGCCAGCAGCCGCATTGAGGCCCACTCTGGAAACACCATATATTTT. Full variable domain (missing parts from reference TRBV7-6 and TRBJ1-3): GAGVSQSPRYKVTKRGQDVALRCDPISGHVSLYWYRQALGQGPEFLTYFNYEAQQDKSGLPNDRFSAERPEGSISTLTIQRTEQRDSAMYRCASSRIEAHSGNTIYFGEGSWLTVV.